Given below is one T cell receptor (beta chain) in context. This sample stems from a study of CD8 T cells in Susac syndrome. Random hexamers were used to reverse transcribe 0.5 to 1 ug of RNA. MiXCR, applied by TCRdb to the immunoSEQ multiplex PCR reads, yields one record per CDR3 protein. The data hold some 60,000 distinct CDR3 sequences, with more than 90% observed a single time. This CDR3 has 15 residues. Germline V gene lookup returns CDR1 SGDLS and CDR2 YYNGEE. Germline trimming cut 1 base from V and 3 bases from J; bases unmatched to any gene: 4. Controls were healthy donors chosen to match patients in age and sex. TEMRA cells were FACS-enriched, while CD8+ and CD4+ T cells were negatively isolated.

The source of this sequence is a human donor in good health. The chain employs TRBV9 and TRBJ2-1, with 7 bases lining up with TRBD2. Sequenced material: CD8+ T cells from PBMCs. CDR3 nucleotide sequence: TGTGCCAGCAGCGTAAATGGGGGGGACTACAATGAGCAGTTCTTC. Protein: CASSVNGGDYNEQFF.